This T cell receptor (beta chain) was identified during a study of breast tumors, draining lymph nodes, adjacent tissues. TCRdb independently ran MiXCR on the multiplex PCR reads; one entry per CDR3 protein. The repertoire holds roughly 17,000 distinct CDR3 sequences, with 43% as singletons. Remarks on this clonotype: One junction end disagrees with the germline gene, perhaps due to a read error.

This CDR3 contains 15 residues. In germline, CDR1 is SGHTA, CDR2 FQGNSA. Sequenced sample: breast tumor tissue. The receptor was isolated from a female donor with breast cancer. Some clones in this sample may be carry-over from other donors' samples. V gene TRBV7-2 combines with J gene TRBJ2-1; D not certain. The CDR3 spells CASSLKRGPEAEQLF. CDR3 nucleotide sequence: TGTGCCAGCAGCTTGAAACGAGGCCCAGAGGCTGAGCAGTTGTTC.